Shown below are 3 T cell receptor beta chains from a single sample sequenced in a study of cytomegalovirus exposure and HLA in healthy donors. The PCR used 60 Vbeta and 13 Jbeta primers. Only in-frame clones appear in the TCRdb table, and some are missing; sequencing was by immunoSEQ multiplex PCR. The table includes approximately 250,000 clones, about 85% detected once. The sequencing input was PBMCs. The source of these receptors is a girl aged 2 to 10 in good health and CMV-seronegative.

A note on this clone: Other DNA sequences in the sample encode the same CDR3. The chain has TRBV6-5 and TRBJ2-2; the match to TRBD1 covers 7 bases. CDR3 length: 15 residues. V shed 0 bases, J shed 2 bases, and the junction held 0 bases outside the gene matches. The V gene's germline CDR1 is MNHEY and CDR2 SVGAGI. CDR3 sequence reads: CASSYSGGNTGELFF. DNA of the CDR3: TGTGCCAGCAGTTACTCAGGGGGCAACACCGGGGAGCTGTTTTTT.

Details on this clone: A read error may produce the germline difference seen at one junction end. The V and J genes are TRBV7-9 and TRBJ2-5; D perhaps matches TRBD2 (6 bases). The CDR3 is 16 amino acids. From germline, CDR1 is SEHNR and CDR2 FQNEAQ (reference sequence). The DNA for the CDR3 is TGTTCCAGCAGCCATAAGGGCGTGGGGGGAGTGGAGACCCAGTACTTC. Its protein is CSSSHKGVGGVETQYF. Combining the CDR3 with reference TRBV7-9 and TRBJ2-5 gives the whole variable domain DTGVSQNPRHKITKRGQNVTFRCDPISEHNRLYWYRQTLGQGPEFLTYFQNEAQLEKSRLLSDRFSAERPKGSFSTLEIQRTEQGDSAMYLCSSSHKGVGGVETQYFGPGTRLLVL.

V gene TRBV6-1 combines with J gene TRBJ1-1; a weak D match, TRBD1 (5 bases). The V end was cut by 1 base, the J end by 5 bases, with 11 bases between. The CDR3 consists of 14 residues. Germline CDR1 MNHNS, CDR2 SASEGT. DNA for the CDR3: TGTGCCAGCAGTGAAGAGGCAGGGAGGACTGAAGCTTTCTTT. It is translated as CASSEEAGRTEAFF.